A single sample gave rise to the 10 T cell receptor beta chains below, sequenced in a study of blood T cell repertoires in COVID-19. Assay: immunoSEQ multiplex PCR; the TCRdb copy retains only in-frame clones and omits some. Among some 48,000 clones listed, 65% to 90% were seen once. Sequenced material: peripheral blood. These receptors were collected from a human donor in a cohort sampled during active COVID-19.

The V gene is TRBV7-2, the J gene TRBJ2-4; 7 bases line up with TRBD1. Germline CDR1 and CDR2: SGHTA and FQGNSA. The V gene end was trimmed by 2 bases and the J gene end by 13 bases; junction bases not matched to a gene: 5. This CDR3 has 12 residues. Written as DNA, the CDR3 is TGTGCCAGCAGCTTATCTCGACAGGGACAGTACTTC. Translating it yields CASSLSRQGQYF.

This clone was seen only once. This chain uses TRBV28 with TRBJ1-5, with D maybe TRBD1 (6 bases). The CDR3 contains 15 residues. V lost 3 bases, J lost 3 bases, and 12 bases lay in between. In germline, CDR1 is MDHEN, CDR2 SYDVKM. CDR3 protein: CASSLGGDTNQPQHF. DNA for the CDR3: TGTGCCAGCAGTTTGGGTGGGGACACCAATCAGCCCCAGCATTTT. Supplemented by reference TRBV28 and TRBJ1-5, the full variable domain reads DVKVTQSSRYLVKRTGEKVFLECVQDMDHENMFWYRQDPGLGLRLIYFSYDVKMKEKGDIPEGYSVSREKKERFSLILESASTNQTSMYLCASSLGGDTNQPQHFGDGTRLSIL.

This clone came up once. The chain carries TRBV24-1 and TRBJ2-1, with 9 bases aligning to TRBD2. V was pared by 4 bases and J by 6 bases, with 9 bases of the junction left unmatched. In germline, CDR1 is KGHDR, CDR2 SFDVKD. The CDR3 contains 16 residues. The CDR3 reads CATSDPLAGRANEQFF. DNA for the CDR3: TGTGCCACCAGTGACCCCCTAGCGGGGAGGGCCAATGAGCAGTTCTTC.

This chain connects TRBV2 to TRBJ1-1, with 8 nucleotides matching TRBD1. The germline V gene has CDR1 SNHLY and CDR2 FYNNEI. The CDR3 contains 14 residues. Trimming removed 8 bases from V and 1 base from J; junction bases left unmatched: 6. The CDR3 nucleotides are TGTGCCAGCGGAAGGACAGGGAAGAACACTGAAGCTTTCTTT. Translating it yields CASGRTGKNTEAFF. The whole variable domain, remainder taken from reference TRBV2 and TRBJ1-1, is EPEVTQTPSHQVTQMGQEVILRCVPISNHLYFYWYRQILGQKVEFLVSFYNNEISEKSEIFDDQFSVERPDGSNFTLKIRSTKLEDSAMYFCASGRTGKNTEAFFGQGTRLTVV.

The V gene is TRBV27, the J gene TRBJ1-1; unclear D gene. Germline CDR1 MNHEY, CDR2 SMNVEV (reference sequence). CDR3 size: 14 residues. Trimming removed 2 bases at V and 2 bases at J, with 9 bases between. The DNA for the CDR3 is TGTGCCAGCAGTTTAGGAGGTCCTAACACTGAAGCTTTCTTT. Its protein is CASSLGGPNTEAFF.

V usage is TRBV7-2 and J usage is TRBJ2-7; the match to TRBD2 covers 7 bases. Unmatched junction bases numbered 6, after V lost 4 bases and J lost 3 bases. The CDR3 has 14 residues. Germline V gene data show CDR1 as SGHTA and CDR2 as FQGNSA. CDR3 sequence reads: CASSSGRRNYEQYF. The CDR3 bases are TGTGCCAGCAGCTCCGGGAGGAGAAACTACGAGCAGTACTTC.

This chain joins TRBV18 and TRBJ1-3, with TRBD1 as a possible D gene (5 bases). The length of the CDR3 is 13 residues. Trimming left V 2 bases short and J 8 bases short, with 10 bases between. CDR1 and CDR2 from the germline V gene are KGHSH and LQKENI. CDR3 nucleotide sequence: TGTGCCAGCTCACCAAGGACAATCGACACCATATATTTT. This translates into CASSPRTIDTIYF.

V is TRBV19 and J is TRBJ1-5, with 9 bases identical to TRBD1. Germline loops: CDR1 LNHDA, CDR2 SQIVND (reference sequence). The J segment lost 2 bases and the V segment lost 7 bases, leaving 6 bases of the junction unmatched. The CDR3 loop spans 15 amino acids. The CDR3 here is CASKPGQGGNQPQHF. The CDR3 region has the DNA TGTGCCAGTAAGCCGGGACAGGGCGGCAATCAGCCCCAGCATTTT.

The rearrangement uses TRBV19 and TRBJ2-3, with 10 bases fitting TRBD2. The CDR3 totals 14 residues. Germline-derived CDR1 and CDR2 are LNHDA and SQIVND (reference sequence). J was trimmed by 3 bases and V by 11 bases; bases with no gene match: 8. The CDR3 here is CAVSLAGDTDTQYF. The CDR3 DNA sequence: TGTGCCGTCTCCCTAGCGGGAGATACAGATACGCAGTATTTT.

The chain carries TRBV28 and TRBJ1-5; 11 bases are a match to TRBD1. Germline V gene data show CDR1 as MDHEN and CDR2 as SYDVKM. The CDR3 runs to 14 residues. Trimming at V came to 8 bases and at J to 7 bases, leaving 7 bases not matched to a gene. The CDR3 nucleotides read TGTGCCAGCTCCGGGACAGGGGGTTGGCAGCCCCAGCATTTT. This encodes CASSGTGGWQPQHF. The whole variable domain, filled in from reference TRBV28 and TRBJ1-5, reads DVKVTQSSRYLVKRTGEKVFLECVQDMDHENMFWYRQDPGLGLRLIYFSYDVKMKEKGDIPEGYSVSREKKERFSLILESASTNQTSMYLCASSGTGGWQPQHFGDGTRLSIL.